The rows below give T cell receptor beta chains drawn from one sample of a study of molecular identifiers for immune sequencing clone quantification. TCRdb re-called the PCR reads with MiXCR, one entry per CDR3 protein. The sample carries some 10,000 distinct CDR3 sequences, approximately 20% recorded once. Sequenced: naive CD8+ T cells from blood, with Jurkat cell RNA spiked in. The receptors originated from a human donor in good health. Some libraries in this study had Jurkat cell RNA spiked in. Each CDR3 is given with its conserved first and last residue. Fields, in order: D gene, V gene, clone size, J gene, CDR3 length, CDR3 DNA, CDR3 protein. A D gene is named only where the DNA matches it firmly. Clone size appears in some rows only: once, few, many, or a class for an expanded clone.

d_gene: -
v_gene: TRBV7-9
abundance: few
j_gene: TRBJ2-1
len: 17
CDR3nt: TGTGCCAGCAGCTCCACCCAAGCGGAGCCCTCCTACAATGAGCAGTTCTTC
CDR3aa: CASSSTQAEPSYNEQFF

d_gene: -
v_gene: TRBV6-5
abundance: medium-sized
j_gene: TRBJ1-1
len: 17
CDR3nt: TGTGCCAGCAGTTACTCACGTCGCCTCGACAGGAGGACTGAAGCTTTCTTT
CDR3aa: CASSYSRRLDRRTEAFF

d_gene: -
v_gene: TRBV9
abundance: medium-sized
j_gene: TRBJ1-1
len: 16
CDR3nt: TGTGCCAGCAGCGAGGAGCTTGGGGGGATGAACACTGAAGCTTTCTTT
CDR3aa: CASSEELGGMNTEAFF

d_gene: -
v_gene: TRBV28
abundance: -
j_gene: TRBJ1-5
len: 17
CDR3nt: TGTGTCAGCAGTTTTTTAGTGGAAGGGGAAGGGGGTCAGCCCCAGCATTTC
CDR3aa: CVSSFLVEGEGGQPQHF

d_gene: -
v_gene: TRBV4-3
abundance: medium-sized
j_gene: TRBJ2-1
len: 14
CDR3nt: TGCGCCAGCAGCCAAGTAGGCGTGGGCAATGAGCAGTTCTTC
CDR3aa: CASSQVGVGNEQFF

d_gene: -
v_gene: TRBV7-9
abundance: many
j_gene: TRBJ2-2
len: 12
CDR3nt: TGTGCCTCCCTCCTGAACACCGGGGAGCTGTTTTTT
CDR3aa: CASLLNTGELFF

d_gene: -
v_gene: TRBV19
abundance: few
j_gene: TRBJ2-4
len: 13
CDR3nt: TGTGGCAGTAGTACGACAGACCAAAACATTCAGTACTTC
CDR3aa: CGSSTTDQNIQYF

d_gene: TRBD1
v_gene: TRBV13
abundance: -
j_gene: TRBJ2-7
len: 14
CDR3nt: TGTGCCAGCAGCCAGGGGACAGGGGGATACGAGCAGTACTTC
CDR3aa: CASSQGTGGYEQYF

d_gene: -
v_gene: TRBV12-3/TRBV12-4
abundance: few
j_gene: TRBJ1-1
len: 14
CDR3nt: TGTGCCAGCAGTTTGACAGCTATGAACACTGAAGCTTTCTTT
CDR3aa: CASSLTAMNTEAFF

d_gene: TRBD2
v_gene: TRBV30
abundance: many
j_gene: TRBJ2-7
len: 16
CDR3nt: TGTGCCTGGAGTGGGATTACGCGGGAGACTTCCTACGAGCAGTACTTC
CDR3aa: CAWSGITRETSYEQYF

d_gene: -
v_gene: TRBV4-1
abundance: medium-sized
j_gene: TRBJ2-3
len: 15
CDR3nt: TGCGCCAGCAGCCAAGAAGATCGTGGTGGAGATACGCAGTATTTT
CDR3aa: CASSQEDRGGDTQYF

d_gene: TRBD1
v_gene: TRBV2
abundance: -
j_gene: TRBJ1-2
len: 13
CDR3nt: TGTGCCCTACAGGGGGCGAACATCTATGGCTACACCTTC
CDR3aa: CALQGANIYGYTF

d_gene: -
v_gene: TRBV12-3/TRBV12-4
abundance: many
j_gene: TRBJ2-3
len: 12
CDR3nt: TGTGCCAGCAGTCCCCAGTCAGATACGCAGTATTTT
CDR3aa: CASSPQSDTQYF

d_gene: -
v_gene: TRBV28
abundance: many
j_gene: TRBJ2-5
len: 15
CDR3nt: TGTGCCAGCAGCCCGGGGGTGGGGGAGGCTGAGACCCAGTACTTC
CDR3aa: CASSPGVGEAETQYF